This TCR beta chain was profiled in a study of T-cell memory formation after mild COVID-19. It was 5'RACE with constant-segment primers that produced the TCR alpha and TCR beta cDNA libraries, which carried sample barcodes and UMIs. TCRdb re-called the 5' RACE reads with MiXCR, one entry per CDR3 protein. The sample includes about 160,000 distinct CDR3 sequences, about 28% of them seen just once. Whole-study results and caveats: There were some responding clones in pre-infection memory, which suggested that cross-reactive memory had joined. Mostly located in CM and EM were contracting CD4+ clones, with contracting CD8+ clones located in EMRA.

Notes on this clonotype: The antigen is undetermined.

This receptor was obtained from an adult woman who had mild COVID-19 (a few samples of this study predate the infection). Cell type and time point are not known. Sequencing was carried out using PBMCs or a T cell subset sorted from them (not recorded which).

CDR3 nucleotides: TGTGCCAGCAGCTTGGGCGGGGGAGAGGACACTGAAGCTTTCTTT. It encodes CASSLGGGEDTEAFF. The chain couples TRBV7-9 to TRBJ1-1; possibly TRBD1 for D (5 bases). Per germline, CDR1 SEHNR and CDR2 FQNEAQ (reference sequence). V was cut by 3 bases and J by 3 bases, with 14 bases left in between. This CDR3 has 15 amino acids.